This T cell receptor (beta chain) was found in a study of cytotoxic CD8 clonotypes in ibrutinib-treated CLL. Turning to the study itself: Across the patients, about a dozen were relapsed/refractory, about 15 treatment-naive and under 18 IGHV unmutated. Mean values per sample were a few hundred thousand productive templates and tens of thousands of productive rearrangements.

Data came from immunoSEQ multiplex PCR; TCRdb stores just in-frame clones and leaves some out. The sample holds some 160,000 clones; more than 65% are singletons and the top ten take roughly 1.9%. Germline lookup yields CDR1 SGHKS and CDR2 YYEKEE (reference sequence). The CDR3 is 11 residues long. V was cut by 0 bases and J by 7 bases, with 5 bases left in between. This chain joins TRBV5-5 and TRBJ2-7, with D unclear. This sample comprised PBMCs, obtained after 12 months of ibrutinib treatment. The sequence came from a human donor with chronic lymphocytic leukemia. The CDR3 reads CASSLGHEQYF. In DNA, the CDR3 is TGTGCCAGCAGCTTGGGACATGAGCAGTACTTC.